The 20 T cell receptor beta chains below come from one sample, sequenced in a study of shared clonotypes between healthy human individuals. The method was immunoSEQ multiplex PCR; TCRdb's version includes in-frame clones alone and lacks a portion of them. The sample yields approximately 600,000 clones, roughly 95% seen once. Naive CD8 cells, CD45RO-negative and positively selected for CCR7, excluded terminally differentiated effector memory CD45RA+ cells. Sequenced sample: naive CD8+ T cells sorted from blood. The receptors shown here come from a woman in her 30s in good health.

The chain combines TRBV7-9 with TRBJ1-1, with D possibly matching TRBD1 (5 bases). The CDR3 runs to 15 residues. In germline, CDR1 is SEHNR, CDR2 FQNEAQ (reference sequence). The V gene lost 1 base and the J gene lost 7 bases, with 16 bases spanning the gap. CDR3 DNA: TGTGCCAGCAGCTTAGGGTCCCCGGGACCGTATGAAGCTTTCTTT. Translated, it gives CASSLGSPGPYEAFF.

This chain joins TRBV27 and TRBJ1-2; no clear D. Trimming left V 1 base short and J 8 bases short, with 17 bases between. The germline gives CDR1 MNHEY, CDR2 SMNVEV (reference sequence). This CDR3 contains 15 residues. The CDR3 DNA is TGTGCCAGCAGTTTATGGGGAACCTCCCCTGAGGGCTACACCTTC. It encodes CASSLWGTSPEGYTF.

The chain combines TRBV19 with TRBJ2-7, with 7 bases fitting TRBD1. Looked up from germline, CDR1 is LNHDA and CDR2 is SQIVND (reference sequence). V lost 3 bases, J lost 3 bases, and 5 bases stayed unmatched. CDR3 length: 14 amino acids. The chain's CDR3 is CASSIGTEVYEQYF. The CDR3 DNA is TGTGCCAGTAGTATCGGGACAGAAGTCTACGAGCAGTACTTC.

The rearrangement uses TRBV9 and TRBJ2-5, with 10 bases matching TRBD2. CDR1 is SGDLS, CDR2 YYNGEE, per germline. The CDR3 sequence is 15 residues long. V was pared by 4 bases and J by 5 bases, with 8 bases of the junction left unmatched. CDR3 in amino acids: CASSSKREGLETQYF. CDR3 DNA: TGTGCCAGCAGCAGTAAGCGGGAGGGGCTTGAGACCCAGTACTTC.

This chain uses TRBV7-9 with TRBJ2-7; 8 bases are a match to TRBD1. This CDR3 has 15 amino acids. Germline trimming cut 4 bases from V and 3 bases from J; bases unmatched to any gene: 8. The germline CDR1 and CDR2 sequences are SEHNR and FQNEAQ (reference sequence). CDR3 amino acids: CASSSGQVDFYEQYF. The CDR3 coding sequence is TGTGCCAGCAGCTCGGGACAGGTTGATTTCTACGAGCAGTACTTC. Based on the CDR3 plus reference TRBV7-9 and TRBJ2-7, the full variable domain is DTGVSQNPRHKITKRGQNVTFRCDPISEHNRLYWYRQTLGQGPEFLTYFQNEAQLEKSRLLSDRFSAERPKGSFSTLEIQRTEQGDSAMYLCASSSGQVDFYEQYFGPGTRLTVT.

The chain employs TRBV11-2 and TRBJ2-3; 8 nucleotides align to TRBD1. The CDR3 has 15 amino acids. V trimming: 1 base; J trimming: 6 bases; junction bases outside the gene matches: 6. Germline values: CDR1 SGHAT, CDR2 FQNNGV. The CDR3 DNA reads as TGTGCCAGCAGCTTAGGGCAGGGGGCAAGTGATACGCAGTATTTT. It encodes CASSLGQGASDTQYF.

The rearrangement joins TRBV28 to TRBJ2-7; D is unresolved. With 5 bases removed from V and 2 bases from J, the gap between germline ends came to 19 bases. The CDR3 totals 16 residues. The germline gives CDR1 MDHEN, CDR2 SYDVKM. The CDR3 is CASSGPRRTQTYEQYF. The DNA of the CDR3 is TGTGCCAGCAGTGGCCCGAGACGAACCCAAACCTACGAGCAGTACTTC. The full variable domain, its missing parts supplied by reference TRBV28 and TRBJ2-7, is DVKVTQSSRYLVKRTGEKVFLECVQDMDHENMFWYRQDPGLGLRLIYFSYDVKMKEKGDIPEGYSVSREKKERFSLILESASTNQTSMYLCASSGPRRTQTYEQYFGPGTRLTVT.

The rearrangement joins TRBV6-6 to TRBJ2-1; no clear D gene. Germline V gene lookup returns CDR1 MNHNY and CDR2 SVGAGI (reference sequence). The CDR3 length is 11 residues. With 6 bases removed from V and 6 bases from J, the gap between germline ends came to 6 bases. The CDR3 DNA follows: TGTGCCAGCAGCCCTGCCAATGAGCAGTTCTTC. Translating it yields CASSPANEQFF.

The chain carries TRBV5-1 and TRBJ2-2; the match to TRBD2 covers 11 bases. Trimming cost V 4 bases and J 8 bases; bases outside gene matches: 10. CDR1 SGHRS and CDR2 YFSETQ come from the germline V gene. The CDR3 length is 16 residues. CDR3 loop: CASSHTSGRLSGELFF. The CDR3 coding sequence is TGCGCCAGCAGCCACACTAGCGGGAGACTATCAGGGGAGCTGTTTTTT. Full variable domain (remainder filled in from reference TRBV5-1 and TRBJ2-2): KAGVTQTPRYLIKTRGQQVTLSCSPISGHRSVSWYQQTPGQGLQFLFEYFSETQRNKGNFPGRFSGRQFSNSRSEMNVSTLELGDSALYLCASSHTSGRLSGELFFGEGSRLTVL.

This chain links TRBV9 with TRBJ1-3; tentative D call: TRBD1 (5 bases). This CDR3 region has 15 residues. The germline V and J ends were trimmed by 0 bases and 4 bases, with 11 bases remaining between them. From germline, CDR1 is SGDLS and CDR2 YYNGEE. CDR3 nucleotides: TGTGCCAGCAGCGTAGGGACCGGGGCCGGAAACACCATATATTTT. Amino acid sequence: CASSVGTGAGNTIYF.

In the case of this clone: At one boundary the junction diverges from the germline segment, which might be a read error. This chain connects TRBV7-6 to TRBJ2-1; D is ambiguous. The CDR3 loop spans 11 amino acids. Germline V gives CDR1 SGHVS, CDR2 FNYEAQ. The CDR3 DNA is TGTGCCAGCAGCATAGCTAATGAGCAGTTCTTC. Translation gives CASSIANEQFF.

This chain uses TRBV9 with TRBJ1-2; D gene uncertain. The V gene lost 4 bases and the J gene lost 8 bases, with 18 bases spanning the gap. The CDR3 length is 14 residues. Germline CDR1 reads SGDLS; CDR2 reads YYNGEE. CDR3 protein: CASSTMDGMGGYTF. The CDR3 nucleotides are TGTGCCAGCAGCACTATGGACGGCATGGGCGGCTACACCTTC.

The genes are TRBV7-9 and TRBJ1-1, with 7 bases that match TRBD1. The junction had 8 bases not matched to a gene; V was cut back by 5 bases and J by 5 bases. The germline V gene encodes CDR1 SEHNR and CDR2 FQNEAQ (reference sequence). The CDR3 loop spans 14 amino acids. The CDR3 region is CASSTRQGRTEAFF. For the CDR3, the DNA is TGTGCCAGCAGCACCAGACAGGGAAGGACTGAAGCTTTCTTT.

The chain combines TRBV2 with TRBJ2-1, with D uncertain. Between the trimmed V and J ends, which lost 6 bases and 10 bases, there was a span of 13 bases. The germline CDR1 and CDR2 sequences are SNHLY and FYNNEI. CDR3 length: 12 amino acids. In DNA, the CDR3 is TGTGCCAGCAGAGGTCGGAGAGTGGAGCAGTTCTTC. Translation: CASRGRRVEQFF.

The count of this clone is one. The gene calls are TRBV27 and TRBJ2-1; D perhaps matches TRBD1 (7 bases). V gave up 7 bases and J gave up 5 bases, with 21 bases separating them. This CDR3 contains 16 residues. The V gene's germline CDR1 is MNHEY and CDR2 SMNVEV (reference sequence). CDR3 sequence reads: CASTFLRGTANNEQFF. In DNA form, the CDR3 reads TGTGCCAGCACGTTCTTACGGGGGACAGCAAACAATGAGCAGTTCTTC.

This chain uses TRBV7-9 with TRBJ2-7; 10 bases map to TRBD1. The CDR3 spans 18 residues. V shed 5 bases, J shed 4 bases, and the junction held 17 bases outside the gene matches. Per germline, CDR1 SEHNR and CDR2 FQNEAQ (reference sequence). The CDR3 DNA sequence: TGTGCCAGCAGCCTGGGTCCATTTTCCGGGACAGGGGTTTACGAGCAGTACTTC. Translating gives CASSLGPFSGTGVYEQYF.

The genes are TRBV28 and TRBJ1-1; D possibly corresponds to TRBD1 (5 bases). The CDR3 totals 16 residues. Trimming left V 6 bases short and J 0 bases short, with 17 bases between. Germline CDR1 and CDR2: MDHEN and SYDVKM. CDR3 bases: TGTGCCAGCAGACTGATCAGGGACCGTTTGAACACTGAAGCTTTCTTT. Amino acids: CASRLIRDRLNTEAFF.

The V call is TRBV2, the J call TRBJ2-1; 13 bases are shared with TRBD2. V trimming: 7 bases; J trimming: 6 bases; junction bases outside the gene matches: 12. Germline V gene lookup returns CDR1 SNHLY and CDR2 FYNNEI. The CDR3 is 17 amino acids. In DNA, the CDR3 is TGTGCCAGCACCCTGAGGGTAGGACTAGCGGGAGTCAATGAGCAGTTCTTC. Its translation: CASTLRVGLAGVNEQFF.

V is TRBV29-1 and J is TRBJ1-2; D gene ambiguous. CDR1 is SQVTM and CDR2 is ANQGSEA in the germline V gene. This CDR3 is built from 11 residues. Trimming took off 5 bases at V and 4 bases at J, with 8 bases between the two ends. This chain's CDR3 is CSVKGIYGYTF. DNA for the CDR3: TGCAGCGTTAAAGGAATCTATGGCTACACCTTC.

V is TRBV6-1 and J is TRBJ1-1; D not resolved. V was shortened by 2 bases and J by 1 base, with 8 bases between the two germline ends. The CDR3 sequence is 14 residues long. The V gene's germline CDR1 is MNHNS and CDR2 SASEGT. The CDR3 region is CASSELGTNTEAFF. For the CDR3, the DNA is TGTGCCAGCAGTGAATTGGGAACGAACACTGAAGCTTTCTTT.